Below, 30 T cell receptor beta chains from the same sample are listed, as sequenced in a study of CD8 T cells in ankylosing spondylitis. The study's findings and limits: Several highly homologous variants made up a TCR beta motif, and this motif appeared characteristic of ankylosing spondylitis blood.

Each CDR3 protein is one row after TCRdb ran MiXCR on the 5' RACE reads. Among about 500,000 distinct CDR3 sequences listed, roughly 13% were seen once. Their target antigens are unknown. Sequenced sample: blood, either unsorted or a sorted T cell fraction (not recorded which). The receptors shown here come from a male donor with ankylosing spondylitis.

V usage is TRBV11-2 and J usage is TRBJ1-4, with a tentative D call TRBD1 (5 bases). CDR1 SGHAT and CDR2 FQNNGV come from the germline V gene. This CDR3 has 15 residues. Trimming removed 3 bases from V and 6 bases from J, with 14 bases in between. The CDR3 DNA reads as TGTGCCAGCAGCTTTTACAGCTCCAGGGATGAAAAACTGTTTTTT. Amino acids: CASSFYSSRDEKLFF.

The rearrangement links TRBV11-1 to TRBJ1-1; no clear D gene. The CDR3 has 13 residues. Trimming pared 6 bases from V and 0 bases from J, leaving 8 bases between. Germline V lookup: CDR1 SGHAT, CDR2 FQDESV (reference sequence). As DNA, the CDR3 is TGTGCCAGCAGTGGAGAGTTGAACACTGAAGCTTTCTTT. Translated, it gives CASSGELNTEAFF.

This clonotype has more than one count but fewer than ten. The rearrangement links TRBV20-1 to TRBJ2-1; 8 bases agree with TRBD1. The CDR3 length is 14 residues. Germline V gene lookup returns CDR1 DFQATT and CDR2 SNEGSKA (reference sequence). V was pared by 0 bases and J by 7 bases, with 5 bases of the junction left unmatched. The CDR3 protein is CSAREDRVWNEQFF. The CDR3 bases are TGCAGTGCTAGAGAGGACAGGGTTTGGAATGAGCAGTTCTTC.

This clonotype was seen more than once but under ten times. The rearrangement joins TRBV5-1 to TRBJ2-3; a possible D gene is TRBD1 (6 bases). V shed 0 bases and J shed 1 base, with 9 bases lying between them. This CDR3 is built from 15 residues. Germline V gene sequence: CDR1 SGHRS, CDR2 YFSETQ. The CDR3 spells CASSLEYRGTDTQYF. CDR3 nucleotide sequence: TGCGCCAGCAGCTTGGAGTACAGGGGCACAGATACGCAGTATTTT.

This chain joins TRBV3-1 and TRBJ1-6; D unclear. Germline-derived CDR1 and CDR2 are LGHDT and YNNKEL (reference sequence). V was trimmed by 4 bases and J by 8 bases, leaving 9 bases between them. This CDR3 region has 13 residues. CDR3 nucleotide sequence: TGTGCCAGCAGCCCCAGACTTGATTCACCCCTCCACTTT. Translating gives CASSPRLDSPLHF.

This sequence joins TRBV7-2 and TRBJ2-3, with 7 bases that match TRBD2. The V gene's germline CDR1 is SGHTA and CDR2 FQGNSA. This CDR3 region has 16 residues. V trimming: 4 bases; J trimming: 6 bases; junction bases outside the gene matches: 13. DNA of the CDR3: TGTGCCAGCAGCTCGGGGAGGGGAGTGCGTTCGGATACGCAGTATTTT. Encoded protein: CASSSGRGVRSDTQYF.

There are many counts of this clonotype. The rearrangement links TRBV20-1 to TRBJ2-1, with TRBD2 as a possible D gene (6 bases). V was pared by 1 base and J by 3 bases, with 7 bases between. Germline CDR1 and CDR2: DFQATT and SNEGSKA (reference sequence). CDR3 length: 13 amino acids. In DNA, the CDR3 is TGCAGTGCTAGAGCGACTAGCTACAATGAGCAGTTCTTC. Residues: CSARATSYNEQFF.

The rearrangement joins TRBV19 to TRBJ2-3, with TRBD2 identical over 10 bases. Unmatched junction bases numbered 8, after V lost 3 bases and J lost 5 bases. Looked up from germline, CDR1 is LNHDA and CDR2 is SQIVND (reference sequence). CDR3 length equals 16 residues. The CDR3 DNA is TGTGCCAGTAGTATGGCTAGCGGGAGTAGTGAAGATACGCAGTATTTT. It translates to CASSMASGSSEDTQYF.

Ten or more counts support this clonotype. The chain uses TRBV7-2 and TRBJ2-3; no firm D call. This CDR3 contains 12 residues. Germline loops: CDR1 SGHTA, CDR2 FQGNSA. The ends were cut back, 4 bases at V and 4 bases at J, with 6 bases in the middle. For the CDR3, the DNA is TGTGCCAGCAGCTCCGGGTCAGATACGCAGTATTTT. Residues: CASSSGSDTQYF.

Written as DNA, the CDR3 is TGTGCCAGCAGTGAACAGGCGGGACTCACAGATACGCAGTATTTT. Its protein is CASSEQAGLTDTQYF. This chain joins TRBV6-4 and TRBJ2-3; perhaps TRBD2 as D (6 bases). Trimming took off 3 bases at V and 2 bases at J, with 12 bases between the two ends. CDR3 length: 15 amino acids. Per the germline V gene, CDR1 is MRHNA and CDR2 is SNTAGT.

For the CDR3, the DNA is TGTGCCAGCAGTGGGGCCCATTTGGAGCAGTTCTTC. Encoded protein: CASSGAHLEQFF. J is TRBJ2-1 and V is TRBV12-3 or TRBV12-4; a possible D gene is TRBD1 (5 bases). The CDR3 loop spans 12 amino acids. Trimming left V 5 bases short and J 10 bases short, with 12 bases between.

This clonotype was recorded many times. The chain is built from TRBV4-2 and TRBJ2-2, with 9 bases that match TRBD2. Germline loops: CDR1 LGHNA, CDR2 YNFKEQ. V shed 4 bases and J 5 bases; nucleotides not matched to a gene: 11. This CDR3 contains 17 residues. The CDR3 region is CASSPPALAGMTGELFF. The CDR3 coding sequence is TGTGCCAGCAGCCCCCCAGCGCTAGCGGGAATGACCGGGGAGCTGTTTTTT.

V gene TRBV20-1 combines with J gene TRBJ2-5; 8 nucleotides agree with TRBD2. The J segment lost 0 bases and the V segment lost 3 bases, leaving 9 bases of the junction unmatched. CDR1 is DFQATT, CDR2 SNEGSKA, per germline (reference sequence). The length of the CDR3 is 16 residues. The CDR3 nucleotides are TGCAGTGCTAGCGAAACTAGCGGAACGTACCAAGAGACCCAGTACTTC. Translation gives CSASETSGTYQETQYF.

This clonotype showed up just a few times. This chain connects TRBV5-1 to TRBJ2-3, with 13 nucleotides matching TRBD2. Germline V lookup: CDR1 SGHRS, CDR2 YFSETQ. The CDR3 is 16 residues long. V shed 4 bases, J shed 4 bases, and the junction held 6 bases outside the gene matches. CDR3 sequence (DNA): TGCGCCAGCAGCACCGGACTAGCGGGAGTTTCAGATACGCAGTATTTT. This gives the protein CASSTGLAGVSDTQYF. Full variable domain (remainder filled in from reference TRBV5-1 and TRBJ2-3): KAGVTQTPRYLIKTRGQQVTLSCSPISGHRSVSWYQQTPGQGLQFLFEYFSETQRNKGNFPGRFSGRQFSNSRSEMNVSTLELGDSALYLCASSTGLAGVSDTQYFGPGTRLTVL.

This clonotype was seen a handful of times. V gene TRBV29-1 combines with J gene TRBJ1-3, with a weak D call TRBD1 (5 bases). The germline CDR1 and CDR2 sequences are SQVTM and ANQGSEA. The CDR3 spans 13 residues. The ends were cut back, 4 bases at V and 2 bases at J, with 9 bases in the middle. The CDR3 DNA reads TGCAGCGTTGCCCAGGGCACTGGAAACACCATATATTTT. Protein sequence: CSVAQGTGNTIYF.

This clonotype was recorded once. The chain uses TRBV7-9 and TRBJ2-7; the D is unclear. Deletions cut 5 bases from V and 5 bases from J, with 13 bases between. The germline V gene encodes CDR1 SEHNR and CDR2 FQNEAQ (reference sequence). The CDR3 runs to 13 residues. The DNA of the CDR3 is TGTGCCAGCAGCCTCAAGGGTCCCAACGAGCAGTACGTC. Its translation is CASSLKGPNEQYV.

The chain has TRBV15 and TRBJ1-4; D uncertain. Germline CDR1 LNHNV, CDR2 YYDKDF (reference sequence). With 6 bases removed from V and 8 bases from J, the gap between germline ends came to 13 bases. CDR3 size: 13 residues. The CDR3 region is CATSLGPNEKLFF. The DNA of the CDR3 is TGTGCCACCAGTCTGGGTCCAAACGAAAAACTGTTTTTT.

This CDR3 is CASSQGDRDTEAFF. For the CDR3, the DNA is TGTGCCAGCAGCCAAGGAGACAGGGACACTGAAGCTTTCTTT. The V call is TRBV4-2, the J call TRBJ1-1, with 7 bases fitting TRBD1. Germline assignment: CDR1 LGHNA and CDR2 YNFKEQ. The V segment lost 1 base and the J segment 3 bases; nucleotides outside the gene matches: 2. The CDR3 is 14 amino acids.

This clonotype was seen repeatedly, ten times or more. The J gene is TRBJ2-7, the V gene TRBV7-9, with D possibly TRBD2 on 6 matching bases. The CDR3 is 15 residues long. CDR1 is SEHNR, CDR2 FQNEAQ, per germline (reference sequence). V gave up 3 bases and J gave up 3 bases, with 15 bases separating them. The CDR3 here is CASSLEGRRDYEQYF. CDR3 nucleotides: TGTGCCAGCAGCTTGGAGGGCCGACGGGACTACGAGCAGTACTTC.

This clonotype has just a few counts. This chain connects TRBV20-1 to TRBJ2-3; 10 bases match TRBD2. Trimming cost V 4 bases and J 4 bases; bases outside gene matches: 8. The germline V gene encodes CDR1 DFQATT and CDR2 SNEGSKA (reference sequence). CDR3 length: 15 amino acids. In nucleotides, the CDR3 is TGCAGTGCTACTAGCGGGAGCGGAGGCGCAGATACGCAGTATTTT. It yields the protein CSATSGSGGADTQYF.

This CDR3 is CASSQRREQPQHF. CDR3 DNA: TGTGCCAGCAGTCAAAGAAGGGAACAGCCCCAGCATTTT. This chain connects TRBV12-3 or TRBV12-4 to TRBJ1-5; D unclear. Trimming removed 5 bases from V and 7 bases from J, with 12 bases in between. CDR3 length: 13 residues.

The V call is TRBV12-3 or TRBV12-4, the J call TRBJ1-2; 7 nucleotides agree with TRBD1. The V and J ends lost 5 bases and 7 bases, in that order; junction bases with no gene match: 10. The CDR3 length is 14 residues. The CDR3 here is CASSPQGVFLGYTF. In DNA, the CDR3 is TGTGCCAGCAGTCCTCAGGGGGTCTTTCTTGGCTACACCTTC.

At least ten counts were recorded for this clonotype. The CDR3 reads CASSFTSGTSGELFF. The CDR3 nucleotides are TGTGCCAGCAGCTTCACTAGCGGGACTTCTGGGGAGCTGTTTTTT. The chain couples TRBV7-7 to TRBJ2-2; TRBD2 matches at 10 bases. CDR1 is SSHAT, CDR2 FNYEAQ, per germline (reference sequence). The V gene end was trimmed by 3 bases and the J gene end by 8 bases; junction bases not matched to a gene: 6. This CDR3 is 15 amino acids long.

This clonotype was detected ten times or more. The rearrangement links TRBV24-1 to TRBJ2-2; 12 bases line up with TRBD1. Germline CDR1 reads KGHDR; CDR2 reads SFDVKD. The CDR3 is 16 amino acids. With 3 bases clipped from V and 7 bases from J, the junction kept 5 bases outside the gene matches. The CDR3 DNA follows: TGTGCCACCAGTGATCCCGGGGACAGGGGGCGCGGGGAGCTGTTTTTT. It translates to CATSDPGDRGRGELFF.

J is TRBJ2-1 and V is TRBV15; tentative D call: TRBD2 (5 bases). The V gene's germline CDR1 is LNHNV and CDR2 YYDKDF (reference sequence). Trimming took 0 bases from V and 2 from J, leaving 8 bases between them. The CDR3 has 15 residues. CDR3 region: CATSREQAAYNEQFF. The DNA of the CDR3 is TGTGCCACCAGCAGAGAACAAGCGGCCTACAATGAGCAGTTCTTC.

This clonotype was found many times. This chain uses TRBV20-1 with TRBJ1-5; unclear D gene. This CDR3 has 14 amino acids. From germline, CDR1 is DFQATT and CDR2 SNEGSKA (reference sequence). V was clipped by 0 bases and J by 0 bases, with 6 bases between them. CDR3 loop: CSARDSRSNQPQHF. In DNA, the CDR3 is TGCAGTGCTAGAGACAGCCGTAGCAATCAGCCCCAGCATTTT.

V is TRBV27 and J is TRBJ2-1; D is ambiguous. The CDR3 extends over 20 amino acids. V shed 5 bases and J shed 0 bases, with 26 bases lying between them. CDR1 MNHEY and CDR2 SMNVEV come from the germline V gene (reference sequence). CDR3 in DNA: TGTGCCAGCAGTCCACCGACGGCCGCCCTGGGCCTAAGCTCCTACAATGAGCAGTTCTTC. It codes for CASSPPTAALGLSSYNEQFF.

The J gene is TRBJ2-5, the V gene TRBV15; no clear D gene. Per germline, CDR1 LNHNV and CDR2 YYDKDF (reference sequence). Deletions cut 0 bases from V and 0 bases from J, with 8 bases between. This CDR3 has 15 amino acids. As DNA, the CDR3 is TGTGCCACCAGCAGAGATGCCGGATACCAAGAGACCCAGTACTTC. It yields the protein CATSRDAGYQETQYF.

V and J are TRBV3-1 and TRBJ1-1; D unclear. The CDR3 has 13 residues. The ends were cut back, 4 bases at V and 5 bases at J, with 11 bases in the middle. Germline lookup yields CDR1 LGHDT and CDR2 YNNKEL (reference sequence). CDR3 in amino acids: CASSPAAGTEAFF. The CDR3 nucleotides are TGTGCCAGCAGCCCCGCGGCGGGGACTGAAGCTTTCTTT.

There are a few counts of this clonotype. The chain recombines TRBV9 with TRBJ2-5; TRBD2 matches 7 bases. V dropped 3 bases and J dropped 2; count of bases not matched to a gene: 4. The CDR3 has 14 amino acids. Germline V CDR1 and CDR2: SGDLS, YYNGEE. The CDR3, as DNA: TGTGCCAGCAGCGGGGGAGGGGCACAAGAGACCCAGTACTTC. It yields the protein CASSGGGAQETQYF.